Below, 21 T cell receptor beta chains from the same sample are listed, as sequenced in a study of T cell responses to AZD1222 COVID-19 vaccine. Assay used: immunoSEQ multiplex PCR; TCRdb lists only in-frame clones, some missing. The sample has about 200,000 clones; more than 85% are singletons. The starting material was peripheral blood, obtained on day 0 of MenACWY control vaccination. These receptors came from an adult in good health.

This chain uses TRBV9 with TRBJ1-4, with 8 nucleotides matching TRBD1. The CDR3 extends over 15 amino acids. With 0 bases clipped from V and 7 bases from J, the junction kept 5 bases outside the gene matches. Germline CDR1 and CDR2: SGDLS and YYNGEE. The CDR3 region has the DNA TGTGCCAGCAGCGTAGCACAGGGGGAGGGTGAAAAACTGTTTTTT. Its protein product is CASSVAQGEGEKLFF.

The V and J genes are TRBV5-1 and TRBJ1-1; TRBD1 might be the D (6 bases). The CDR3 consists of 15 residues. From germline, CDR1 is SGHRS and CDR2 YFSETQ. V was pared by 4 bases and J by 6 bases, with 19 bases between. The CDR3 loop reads CASSAYTGRGAEAFF. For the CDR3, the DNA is TGCGCCAGCAGCGCTTACACAGGGCGGGGGGCTGAAGCTTTCTTT.

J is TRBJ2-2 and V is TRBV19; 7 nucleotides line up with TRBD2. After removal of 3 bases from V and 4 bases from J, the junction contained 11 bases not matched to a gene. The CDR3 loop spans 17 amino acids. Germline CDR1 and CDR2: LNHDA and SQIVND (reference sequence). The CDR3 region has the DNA TGTGCCAGTAGTATGGTGCGGGGGTACCGTGGCACCGGGGAGCTGTTTTTT. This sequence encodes CASSMVRGYRGTGELFF.

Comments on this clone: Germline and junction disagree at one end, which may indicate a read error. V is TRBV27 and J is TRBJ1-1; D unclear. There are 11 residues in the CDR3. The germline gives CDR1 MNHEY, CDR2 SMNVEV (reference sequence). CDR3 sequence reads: CASSTTGAASF. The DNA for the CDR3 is TGTGCCAGCAGCACAACTGGCGCGGCCTCTTTT.

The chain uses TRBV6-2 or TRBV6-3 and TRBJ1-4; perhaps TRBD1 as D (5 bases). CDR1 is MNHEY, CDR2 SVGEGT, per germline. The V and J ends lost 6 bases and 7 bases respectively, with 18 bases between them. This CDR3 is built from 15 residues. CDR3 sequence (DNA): TGTGCCAGCAGCGGGACTCCTAAGAGTGGTGAAAAACTGTTTTTT. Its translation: CASSGTPKSGEKLFF.

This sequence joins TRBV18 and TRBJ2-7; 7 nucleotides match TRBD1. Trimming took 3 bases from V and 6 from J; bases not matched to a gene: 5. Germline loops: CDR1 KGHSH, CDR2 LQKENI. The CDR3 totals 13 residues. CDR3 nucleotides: TGTGCCAGCTCACCGGACAGGTTCAGCGAGCAGTACTTC. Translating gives CASSPDRFSEQYF.

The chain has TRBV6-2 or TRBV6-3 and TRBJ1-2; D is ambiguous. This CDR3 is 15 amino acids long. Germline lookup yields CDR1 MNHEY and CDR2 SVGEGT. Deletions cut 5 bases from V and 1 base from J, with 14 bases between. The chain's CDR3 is CASSSYRASNYGYTF. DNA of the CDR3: TGTGCCAGCAGTAGTTACCGGGCAAGTAACTATGGCTACACCTTC.

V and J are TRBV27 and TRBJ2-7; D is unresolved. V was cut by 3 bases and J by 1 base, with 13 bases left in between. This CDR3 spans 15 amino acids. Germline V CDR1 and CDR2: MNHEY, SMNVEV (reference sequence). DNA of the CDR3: TGTGCCAGCAGTTTTGAAGGGATCCTTTCCTACGAGCAGTACTTC. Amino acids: CASSFEGILSYEQYF.

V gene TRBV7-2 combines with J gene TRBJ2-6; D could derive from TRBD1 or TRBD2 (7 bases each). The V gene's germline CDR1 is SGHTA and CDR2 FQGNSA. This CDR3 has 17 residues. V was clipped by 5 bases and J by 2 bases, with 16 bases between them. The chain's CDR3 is CASSPQGGGAGANVLTF. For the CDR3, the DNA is TGTGCCAGCAGCCCGCAGGGGGGGGGAGCTGGGGCCAACGTCCTGACTTTC.

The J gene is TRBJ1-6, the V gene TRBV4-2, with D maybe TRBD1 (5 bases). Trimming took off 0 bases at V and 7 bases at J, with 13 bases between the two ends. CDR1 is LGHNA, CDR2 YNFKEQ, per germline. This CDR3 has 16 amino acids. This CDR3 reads CASSQERGMGNSPLHF. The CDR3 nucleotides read TGTGCCAGCAGCCAAGAAAGGGGAATGGGAAATTCACCCCTCCACTTT.

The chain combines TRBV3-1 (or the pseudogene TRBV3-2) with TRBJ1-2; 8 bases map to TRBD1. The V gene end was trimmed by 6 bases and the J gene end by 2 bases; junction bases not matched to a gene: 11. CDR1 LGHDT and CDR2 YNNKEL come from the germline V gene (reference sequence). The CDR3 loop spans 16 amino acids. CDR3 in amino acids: CASRMGQDFGNYGYTF. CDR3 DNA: TGTGCCAGCAGGATGGGACAGGATTTTGGAAACTATGGCTACACCTTC.

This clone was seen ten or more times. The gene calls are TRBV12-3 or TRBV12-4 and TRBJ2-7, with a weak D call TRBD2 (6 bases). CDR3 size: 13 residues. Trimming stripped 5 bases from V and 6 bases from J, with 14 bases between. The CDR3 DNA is TGTGCCAGCAGTCCCGGGGGTCCTAGCGAGCAGTACTTC. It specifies CASSPGGPSEQYF.

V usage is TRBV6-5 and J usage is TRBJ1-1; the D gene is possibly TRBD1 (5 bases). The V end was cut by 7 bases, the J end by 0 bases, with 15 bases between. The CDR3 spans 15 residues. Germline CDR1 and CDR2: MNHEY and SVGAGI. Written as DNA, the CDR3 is TGTGCCAGCACCTACGGGGGAGGGGTGAACACTGAAGCTTTCTTT. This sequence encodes CASTYGGGVNTEAFF.

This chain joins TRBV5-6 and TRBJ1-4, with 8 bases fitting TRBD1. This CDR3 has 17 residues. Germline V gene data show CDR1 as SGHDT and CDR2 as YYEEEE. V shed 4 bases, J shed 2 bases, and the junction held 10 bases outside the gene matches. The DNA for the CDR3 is TGTGCCAGCAGCCGACGAGGACAGGGTAGGACTAATGAAAAACTGTTTTTT. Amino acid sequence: CASSRRGQGRTNEKLFF.

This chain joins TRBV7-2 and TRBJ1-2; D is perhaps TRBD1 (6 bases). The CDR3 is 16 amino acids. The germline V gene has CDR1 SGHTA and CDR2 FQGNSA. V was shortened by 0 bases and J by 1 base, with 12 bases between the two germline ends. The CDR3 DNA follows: TGTGCCAGCAGCTTAGCCCGTGGGGGCAGTAACTATGGCTACACCTTC. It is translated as CASSLARGGSNYGYTF.

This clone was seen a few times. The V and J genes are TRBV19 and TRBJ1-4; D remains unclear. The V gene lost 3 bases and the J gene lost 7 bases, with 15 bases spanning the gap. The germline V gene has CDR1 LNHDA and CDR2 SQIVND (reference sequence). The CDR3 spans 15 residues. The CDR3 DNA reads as TGTGCCAGTAGTATCTCGAAGGTGCGGGCTGAAAAACTGTTTTTT. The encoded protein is CASSISKVRAEKLFF.

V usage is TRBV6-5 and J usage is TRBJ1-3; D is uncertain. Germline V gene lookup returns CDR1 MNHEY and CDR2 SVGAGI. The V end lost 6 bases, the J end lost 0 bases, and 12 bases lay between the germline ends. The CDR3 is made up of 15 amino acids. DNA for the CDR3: TGTGCCAGCAGCCAGATGGCGAGCTCTGGAAACACCATATATTTT. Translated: CASSQMASSGNTIYF.

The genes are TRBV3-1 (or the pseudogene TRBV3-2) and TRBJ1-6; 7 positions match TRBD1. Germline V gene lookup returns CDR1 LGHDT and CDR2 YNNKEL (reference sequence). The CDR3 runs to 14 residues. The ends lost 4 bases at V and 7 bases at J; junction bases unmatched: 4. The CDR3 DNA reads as TGTGCCAGCAGCCCTGGACAGGCCAATTCACCCCTCCACTTT. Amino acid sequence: CASSPGQANSPLHF.

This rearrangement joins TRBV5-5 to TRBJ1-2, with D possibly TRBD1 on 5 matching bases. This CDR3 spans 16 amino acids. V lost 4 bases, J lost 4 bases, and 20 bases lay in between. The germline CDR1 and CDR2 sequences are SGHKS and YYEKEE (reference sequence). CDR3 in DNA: TGTGCCAGCAGCCCCTTGGGCGATGGCAGGGCCTATGGCTACACCTTC. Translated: CASSPLGDGRAYGYTF.

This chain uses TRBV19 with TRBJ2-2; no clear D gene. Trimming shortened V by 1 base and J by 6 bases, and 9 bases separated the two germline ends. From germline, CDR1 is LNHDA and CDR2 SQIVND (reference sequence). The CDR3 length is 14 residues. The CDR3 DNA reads TGTGCCAGTAGTATAGGAGTCGGTTCCGGGGAGCTGTTTTTT. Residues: CASSIGVGSGELFF.

CDR3 sequence reads: CATSDATDTQYF. CDR3 DNA: TGTGCCACCAGTGATGCCACAGATACGCAGTATTTT. V and J are TRBV24-1 and TRBJ2-3; D is unresolved. The CDR3 totals 12 residues. V lost 3 bases and J 2 bases, leaving 2 bases between the germline ends. Germline CDR1 reads KGHDR; CDR2 reads SFDVKD.